The entry that follows covers one T cell receptor beta chain sequence. This record belongs to a study of human T cells and chemical hapten exposure. The junction had 9 bases not matched to a gene; V was cut back by 6 bases and J by 4 bases. Germline V CDR1 and CDR2: MNHEY, SVGAGI. CDR3 length equals 15 residues. Documented time point: pre-sensitization, week 0. Treatment specified: therapeutic diphenylcyclopropenone sensitization with weekly scalp DPC. TCRdb analysed the RACE reads with MiXCR anew, one entry per CDR3 protein. The table lists about 380,000 distinct CDR3 sequences, more than 4.5% of them singletons.

The V gene is TRBV6-5, the J gene TRBJ1-5; the match to TRBD1 covers 7 bases. The origin of this receptor is a woman aged 45-65 years with alopecia areata. Some clones in this sample may be carry-over from other donors' samples. Sequencing used whole blood, obtained in connection with sensitization to the hapten diphenylcyclopropenone (DPC). The CDR3 here is CASRPGTEKNQPQHF. CDR3 coding DNA: TGTGCCAGCAGGCCCGGGACAGAGAAAAATCAGCCCCAGCATTTT.